This record covers a single T cell receptor (beta chain). This sample stems from a study of cytotoxic CD8 clonotypes in ibrutinib-treated CLL. About the research overall: Productive templates averaged around 250,000 per sample, and productive rearrangements 85,000 to 100,000.

Deep sequencing aimed at 1 in 200,000 to 1 in 1 million T cells' resolution. Using immunoSEQ multiplex PCR, the repertoire was profiled, and TCRdb retains in-frame clones only, with some absent. The data show approximately 97,000 clones, with around 77% seen just once and approximately 25% held by the top ten. From germline, CDR1 is SGHTA and CDR2 FQGTGA. V gave up 5 bases and J gave up 5 bases; unmatched junction bases: 9. The CDR3 has 15 amino acids. The chain has TRBV7-3 and TRBJ1-1; TRBD1 agrees at 9 bases. The sequence came from a human donor with chronic lymphocytic leukemia. Material: PBMCs, obtained after 24 months of ibrutinib treatment. In nucleotides, the CDR3 is TGTGCCAGCAGCCTTTTGGGACAGGGAAGGACTGAAGCTTTCTTT. Translated, it gives CASSLLGQGRTEAFF.